This TCR beta chain was sequenced for a study of Ad26.COV2.S vaccination and SARS-CoV-2 variants. At the level of the study: Enrolled in COV1001, the donor was in the Ad26.COV2.S trial arm, which received the vaccine. Intramuscular Ad26.COV2.S at 5x10^10 or 1x10^11 viral particles. Study-wide results and limits: Whether participants received vaccine or placebo, their non-spike TCR breadth was similar.

Assay: immunoSEQ multiplex PCR; the TCRdb copy retains only in-frame clones and omits some. The sample shows under 600,000 clones, approximately 90% of them seen only once. The V gene's germline CDR1 is MNHEY and CDR2 SVGEGT. The CDR3 is 18 amino acids. V dropped 0 bases and J dropped 0 bases, with 15 bases sitting between them. Specified treatment: roughly 19 received Ad26.COV2.S at low or high dose, single or two shots; about 5 received placebo; per-sample allocation not given. Collection of the samples took place on day 63 after the first injection of vaccine or placebo. As its vector, the vaccine had Ad26, which expressed Wuhan-strain SARS-CoV-2 spike. Comment on this clone: Its cognate antigen is unknown.

The source of this sequence is a person between 18 and 65 years old who received the Ad26.COV2.S COVID-19 vaccine or a placebo. Sequenced material: peripheral blood, taken in a trial of Ad26.COV2.S vaccine versus placebo. V is TRBV6-2 or TRBV6-3 and J is TRBJ2-1; perhaps TRBD2 as D (5 bases). The DNA for the CDR3 is TGTGCCAGCAGTTACTCGAGAAGGTTGGGGAGCTCCTACAATGAGCAGTTCTTC. This encodes CASSYSRRLGSSYNEQFF.